A selection of T cell receptor beta chains follows, all from one sample in a study of vaccination and CD4 T cells after COVID-19. MiXCR was run by TCRdb on the PCR reads, yielding one entry per CDR3 protein. The table has roughly 25,000 distinct CDR3 sequences, around 67% seen once. These receptors have no known antigen. Sample: CD4+ T cells from blood, cultured in vitro, taken after SARS-CoV-2 vaccination. These receptors were collected from a human donor who received a COVID-19 vaccine. Each CDR3 is given without its conserved first and last residue.

V	J	CDR3
TRBV30	TRBJ1-2	AWSVARGQYT
TRBV18	TRBJ1-5	ASSPDRGVQPQH
TRBV20-1	TRBJ1-2	SAKTGSYGYT
TRBV20-1	TRBJ2-3	SAFRRDPSTDTQY
TRBV5-1	TRBJ2-3	ASSLNAETTDTQY
TRBV19	TRBJ2-5	ASSIPGTGGRETQY
TRBV6-2/TRBV6-3	TRBJ1-2	ASSSTGYGYT
TRBV20-1	TRBJ2-5	SARDLGVEGTQY
TRBV27	TRBJ1-1	ASSLSSQGRRRTEAF
TRBV24-1	TRBJ2-7	ATSDPRLAGGYEQY
TRBV5-1	TRBJ2-1	ASSLGPGPYNEQF
TRBV7-8	TRBJ2-4	ASSLGRFPTIAKNIQY
TRBV19	TRBJ2-5	ASKMTSGGKETQY
TRBV10-1	TRBJ2-3	ASSEHRAVRTDTQY
TRBV10-1	TRBJ2-7	ASSRSGGYEQY
TRBV12-3/TRBV12-4	TRBJ2-2	ASSLLGAPSGELF
TRBV3-1	TRBJ2-5	ASRTSGTFRETQY
TRBV5-1	TRBJ2-7	ASSFPAGGPSEGFSYEQY
TRBV20-1	TRBJ2-1	SARYNEQF
TRBV6-1	TRBJ2-7	ASSVTYVPTYEQY
TRBV6-1	TRBJ2-7	ASSENWDGAYEQY
TRBV20-1	TRBJ2-5	SAPGYTSEETQY
TRBV21-1	TRBJ2-5	ASSPPRSGFQETQY
TRBV7-2	TRBJ1-1	ASSRVQGAEAF